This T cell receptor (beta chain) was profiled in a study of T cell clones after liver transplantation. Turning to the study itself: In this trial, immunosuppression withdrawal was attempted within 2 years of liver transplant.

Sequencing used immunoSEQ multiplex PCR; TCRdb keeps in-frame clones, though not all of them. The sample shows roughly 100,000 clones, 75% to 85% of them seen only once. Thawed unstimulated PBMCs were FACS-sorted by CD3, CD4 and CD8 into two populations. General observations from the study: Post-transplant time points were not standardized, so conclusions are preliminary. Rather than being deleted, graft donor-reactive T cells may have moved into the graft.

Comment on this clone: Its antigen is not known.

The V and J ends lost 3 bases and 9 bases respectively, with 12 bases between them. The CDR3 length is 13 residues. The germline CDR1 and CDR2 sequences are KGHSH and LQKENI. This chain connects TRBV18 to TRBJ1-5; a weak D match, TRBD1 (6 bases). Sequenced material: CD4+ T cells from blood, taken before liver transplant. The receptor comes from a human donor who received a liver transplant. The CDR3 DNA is TGTGCCAGCTCACCCGACAGGCCCTCGCCCCAGCATTTT. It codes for CASSPDRPSPQHF.